This passage covers 9 T cell receptor beta chains from one sample sequenced in a study of blood T cell repertoires in COVID-19. Sequencing used immunoSEQ multiplex PCR; TCRdb keeps in-frame clones, though not all of them. The sample lists about 200,000 clones; roughly 90% were seen once. The sample comprised PBMCs or T cells enriched from blood (not recorded which). The receptors derive from a woman under 30 who had recovered from COVID-19.

The V gene is TRBV7-9, the J gene TRBJ1-4; 9 nucleotides agree with TRBD1. The CDR3 consists of 16 residues. In germline, CDR1 is SEHNR, CDR2 FQNEAQ (reference sequence). The J segment lost 8 bases and the V segment lost 5 bases, leaving 12 bases of the junction unmatched. Here the CDR3 reads CASSLFTGTGWEKLFF. The CDR3 DNA reads as TGTGCCAGCAGCCTTTTTACCGGGACAGGGTGGGAAAAACTGTTTTTT.

This chain uses TRBV10-3 with TRBJ1-1; the D gene is possibly TRBD1 (6 bases). Germline V gene sequence: CDR1 ENHRY, CDR2 SYGVKD. The CDR3 consists of 14 residues. Trimming cost V 6 bases and J 0 bases, with 11 bases left between them. The CDR3: CAISSTGLNTEAFF. Here the CDR3 DNA reads TGTGCCATCAGCTCAACAGGGCTGAACACTGAAGCTTTCTTT.

V gene TRBV9 combines with J gene TRBJ1-2; D is ambiguous. The V gene lost 0 bases and the J gene lost 6 bases, with 12 bases spanning the gap. The germline gives CDR1 SGDLS, CDR2 YYNGEE. CDR3 length equals 14 residues. Here the CDR3 DNA reads TGTGCCAGCAGCGTAGAGGCAGGTCTTAATGGCTACACCTTC. Its protein product is CASSVEAGLNGYTF. Variable domain in full (rest from reference TRBV9 and TRBJ1-2): DSGVTQTPKHLITATGQRVTLRCSPRSGDLSVYWYQQSLDQGLQFLIQYYNGEERAKGNILERFSAQQFPDLHSELNLSSLELGDSALYFCASSVEAGLNGYTFGSGTRLTVV.

The chain joins TRBV11-2 to TRBJ1-1, with D perhaps matching TRBD1 (5 bases). Germline V gives CDR1 SGHAT, CDR2 FQNNGV. Trimming took off 3 bases at V and 6 bases at J, with 14 bases between the two ends. This CDR3 comprises 14 residues. The CDR3 here is CASSLGGRSAEAFF. The DNA for the CDR3 is TGTGCCAGCAGCTTGGGGGGGAGGTCGGCTGAAGCTTTCTTT.

With regard to this clone: Other DNA sequences in the sample encode the same CDR3. J is TRBJ1-5 and V is TRBV12-3 or TRBV12-4, with TRBD1 as a possible D gene (6 bases). The CDR3 has 13 residues. Trimming took off 5 bases at V and 4 bases at J, with 9 bases between the two ends. The CDR3 DNA sequence: TGTGCCAGCAGTCCACAGGGAAATCAGCCCCAGCATTTT. Its translation: CASSPQGNQPQHF.

The chain employs TRBV11-2 and TRBJ2-2; possible D gene TRBD2, 5 bases. V lost 1 base, J lost 6 bases, and 12 bases lay in between. This CDR3 has 15 residues. Germline V CDR1 and CDR2: SGHAT, FQNNGV. DNA of the CDR3: TGTGCCAGCAGCTTAGGGACTTGGGGTGCCGGGGAGCTGTTTTTT. It yields the protein CASSLGTWGAGELFF.

The chain carries TRBV24-1 and TRBJ2-3; a weak D match, TRBD1 (6 bases). Between the trimmed V and J ends, which lost 9 bases and 6 bases, there was a span of 15 bases. CDR3 length: 13 residues. Looked up from germline, CDR1 is KGHDR and CDR2 is SFDVKD. The CDR3 bases are TGTGCCACCGGGACATCCTTTTCCGATACGCAGTATTTT. Amino acids: CATGTSFSDTQYF.

The V and J genes are TRBV7-2 and TRBJ2-3; D unclear. The germline V gene encodes CDR1 SGHTA and CDR2 FQGNSA. The CDR3 totals 14 residues. With 1 base removed from V and 6 bases from J, the gap between germline ends came to 11 bases. CDR3 residues: CASSLVFPSDTQYF. The CDR3 DNA reads TGTGCCAGCAGCTTAGTTTTCCCCTCGGATACGCAGTATTTT.

DNA for the CDR3: TGTGCCTGGAGTGACCCCGGGGGTAACTATGGCTACACCTTC. Its protein product is CAWSDPGGNYGYTF. The chain uses TRBV30 and TRBJ1-2; TRBD1 might be the D (5 bases). CDR1 is GTSNPN, CDR2 SVGIG, per germline (reference sequence). V lost 1 base and J lost 1, with 10 bases in between. The CDR3 runs 14 residues.